This entry lists 16 T cell receptor beta chains sequenced from one sample in a study of shared clonotypes between healthy human individuals. Repertoires were generated with immunoSEQ multiplex PCR, while TCRdb's copy carries only in-frame clones and drops some. The top ten clones hold more than 9.5% of a sample with approximately 500,000 clones, 65% to 85% of them seen once. The sample taken for sequencing was PBMCs. The source is a woman in her thirties or forties in good health. Some clones in this sample may be carry-over from other donors' samples.

A note on this clone: A far larger clone is just one base off, so this is likely a read error. The V gene is TRBV30, the J gene TRBJ1-4; D is ambiguous. CDR3 length: 13 residues. The germline V gene encodes CDR1 GTSNPN and CDR2 SVGIG (reference sequence). DNA for the CDR3: TGTGCCTGGAGTTTGGGATTTAATGAAAAACCGTTTTTT. This gives the protein CAWSLGFNEKPFF.

As for this clone: A far larger clone is only one base removed, so a read error is likely. V usage is TRBV19 and J usage is TRBJ2-1, with 14 bases lining up with TRBD2. V shed 7 bases and J 6 bases; nucleotides not matched to a gene: 8. The germline gives CDR1 LNHDA, CDR2 SQIVND (reference sequence). The CDR3 has 16 residues. The CDR3 DNA reads TGTGCCAGTACCGCGCCGGGACTAGCGGGGGCCAATGAGCAGTTCTTC. It translates to CASTAPGLAGANEQFF.

V usage is TRBV7-2 and J usage is TRBJ2-5; perhaps D is TRBD1 or TRBD2 (5 bases each). This CDR3 has 15 amino acids. In germline, CDR1 is SGHTA, CDR2 FQGNSA. V lost 4 bases and J lost 5, with 17 bases in between. The CDR3 loop is CASSYGTAPRETQYF. In DNA, the CDR3 is TGTGCCAGCAGCTACGGGACCGCCCCTCGGGAGACCCAGTACTTC.

V gene TRBV10-1 combines with J gene TRBJ1-1, with TRBD1 matching 7 bases. Germline CDR1 is WNHNN and CDR2 is SYGVQD (reference sequence). With 0 bases clipped from V and 4 bases from J, the junction kept 5 bases outside the gene matches. The CDR3 is 15 amino acids. In nucleotides, the CDR3 is TGCGCCAGCAGTGAGTCGACAGGGCCGGGCACTGAAGCTTTCTTT. Its translation: CASSESTGPGTEAFF.

The chain joins TRBV28 to TRBJ2-3; perhaps TRBD1 as D (6 bases). V lost 5 bases and J lost 2, with 8 bases in between. Germline V gene sequence: CDR1 MDHEN, CDR2 SYDVKM. This CDR3 is 13 amino acids long. CDR3 coding DNA: TGTGCCAGCAGTGGGACAAACACAGATACGCAGTATTTT. The encoded protein is CASSGTNTDTQYF.

Regarding this clone: A read error is possible here, since a much larger clone lies one base away. This CDR3 is also generated by other DNA sequences in the sample. The chain carries TRBV27 and TRBJ2-7; tentative D call: TRBD1 (5 bases). The CDR3 length is 14 residues. Germline V lookup: CDR1 MNHEY, CDR2 SMNVEV (reference sequence). V lost 2 bases and J 2 bases, leaving 10 bases between the germline ends. CDR3 loop: CASSLRQGTYEQYF. As DNA, the CDR3 is TGTGCCAGCAGTTTAAGGCAGGGCACCTACGAGCAGTACTTC.

J is TRBJ2-2 and V is TRBV4-2, with 8 bases matching TRBD2. V lost 2 bases to trimming and J lost 5 bases; unmatched junction nucleotides: 7. The CDR3 covers 16 residues. CDR1 LGHNA and CDR2 YNFKEQ come from the germline V gene. Here the CDR3 reads CASSQSTSGETGELFF. CDR3 in DNA: TGTGCCAGCAGCCAATCCACTAGCGGAGAGACCGGGGAGCTGTTTTTT.

V usage is TRBV5-1 and J usage is TRBJ2-5; D is possibly TRBD2 (6 bases). Germline values: CDR1 SGHRS, CDR2 YFSETQ. The CDR3 sequence is 14 residues long. V was clipped by 0 bases and J by 4 bases, with 10 bases between them. As DNA, the CDR3 is TGCGCCAGCAGCTTGGTCGGGAGAGGAGAGACCCAGTACTTC. Residues: CASSLVGRGETQYF.

The chain uses TRBV13 and TRBJ2-7; D unresolved. V was shortened by 0 bases and J by 0 bases, with 9 bases between the two germline ends. This CDR3 spans 15 amino acids. Germline V gene lookup returns CDR1 PRHDT and CDR2 FYEKMQ (reference sequence). CDR3 nucleotides: TGTGCCAGCAGCTTAGGTCCGGATAGCTCCTACGAGCAGTACTTC. This encodes CASSLGPDSSYEQYF. The full variable domain, its missing parts supplied by reference TRBV13 and TRBJ2-7, is AAGVIQSPRHLIKEKRETATLKCYPIPRHDTVYWYQQGPGQDPQFLISFYEKMQSDKGSIPDRFSAQQFSDYHSELNMSSLELGDSALYFCASSLGPDSSYEQYFGPGTRLTVT.

The rearrangement links TRBV7-3 to TRBJ1-3, with a possible D match to TRBD1 (5 bases). The end of the DNA fits TRBJ2-2 better, so the J call may be wrong. The CDR3 length is 15 residues. From germline, CDR1 is SGHTA and CDR2 FQGTGA. As DNA, the CDR3 is TGTGCCAGCAGCCCCTACAGGTCTAACACCGGGGAGCTGTTTTTT. Amino acid sequence: CASSPYRSNTGELFF.

About this clone: A read error is the likely source, as a far larger clone sits one nucleotide away. This chain uses TRBV2 with TRBJ2-5, with D uncertain. Trimming removed 1 base from V and 4 bases from J, with 13 bases in between. From germline, CDR1 is SNHLY and CDR2 FYNNEI. This CDR3 contains 15 residues. The chain's CDR3 is CASSEVGLGRETQYF. DNA for the CDR3: TGTGCCAGCAGTGAAGTAGGGTTAGGGCGAGAGACCCAGTACTTC. The variable domain in full, with the rest retrieved from reference TRBV2 and TRBJ2-5, is EPEVTQTPSHQVTQMGQEVILRCVPISNHLYFYWYRQILGQKVEFLVSFYNNEISEKSEIFDDQFSVERPDGSNFTLKIRSTKLEDSAMYFCASSEVGLGRETQYFGPGTRLLVL.

This chain connects TRBV27 to TRBJ1-1; D ambiguous. Deletions cut 2 bases from V and 8 bases from J, with 9 bases between. The CDR3 runs to 12 residues. Germline loops: CDR1 MNHEY, CDR2 SMNVEV (reference sequence). CDR3 in amino acids: CASSLGWGEAFF. Written as DNA, the CDR3 is TGTGCCAGCAGTTTAGGTTGGGGAGAAGCTTTCTTT.

CDR3 coding DNA: TGTGCCAGCAGCCAAGCCGATGAGGGGTCCCACGAGCAGTACTTC. Translating it yields CASSQADEGSHEQYF. The chain joins TRBV5-6 to TRBJ2-7; the D gene could be TRBD1 or TRBD2 (5 bases each). This CDR3 is 15 amino acids long. The germline V gene encodes CDR1 SGHDT and CDR2 YYEEEE. Trimming left V 4 bases short and J 5 bases short, with 19 bases between.

J is TRBJ2-7 and V is TRBV19; possible D gene TRBD2, 5 bases. CDR3 length: 14 amino acids. Trimming removed 3 bases at V and 1 base at J, with 10 bases between. Germline assignment: CDR1 LNHDA and CDR2 SQIVND (reference sequence). The CDR3 region has the DNA TGTGCCAGTAGTATGCGGCTAGCTTCCTACGAGCAGTACTTC. Translated, it gives CASSMRLASYEQYF.

This clone was detected only a few times. The chain is built from TRBV19 and TRBJ2-5; 8 bases align to TRBD1. CDR1 and CDR2 from the germline V gene are LNHDA and SQIVND (reference sequence). The CDR3 contains 15 residues. V was clipped by 8 bases and J by 6 bases; unmatched bases: 14. The CDR3 here is CASSTGGANGKTQYF. The CDR3 DNA reads TGTGCCAGTTCAACAGGGGGTGCGAATGGAAAGACCCAGTACTTC.

The chain couples TRBV25-1 to TRBJ2-1; 8 bases are shared with TRBD2. Germline CDR1 is MGHDK and CDR2 is SYGVNS. The CDR3 spans 15 residues. V dropped 3 bases and J dropped 7; count of bases not matched to a gene: 8. This CDR3 reads CASSDPGLGKNEQFF. CDR3 DNA sequence: TGTGCCAGCAGTGACCCGGGACTAGGGAAAAATGAGCAGTTCTTC. The full variable domain, with the rest looked up from reference TRBV25-1 and TRBJ2-1, is EADIYQTPRYLVIGTGKKITLECSQTMGHDKMYWYQQDPGMELHLIHYSYGVNSTEKGDLSSESTVSRIRTEHFPLTLESARPSHTSQYLCASSDPGLGKNEQFFGPGTRLTVL.